This TCR beta chain was sequenced in a study of blood T cell repertoires in COVID-19. Across the study: Acute and convalescent COVID-19 samples came from the United States, Italy and Spain. T cells, B-cell-depleted T cells, or PBMCs supplied cDNA or gDNA.

In the study's own analysis: Reference gene primer amplification gave estimated nucleated cell counts. TCRdb keeps only in-frame clones here, not all; method: immunoSEQ multiplex PCR. That table gives V, J and clone size, and the DNA gave D and trimming. This sample has under 450,000 clones, with about nine tenths found just once. A Seattle source enrolled patients during active infection and followed them longitudinally. Sequencing used peripheral blood. The TCR was taken from a woman aged 40 to 50 with COVID-19, enrolled during active disease.

CDR3 loop: CASSEQVAALNYGYTF. The CDR3 DNA sequence: TGTGCCAGCAGTGAACAGGTGGCAGCACTTAACTATGGCTACACCTTC. This rearrangement joins TRBV2 to TRBJ1-2, with D unresolved. Looked up from germline, CDR1 is SNHLY and CDR2 is FYNNEI. The CDR3 runs to 16 residues. Trimming removed 2 bases at V and 1 base at J, with 14 bases between.